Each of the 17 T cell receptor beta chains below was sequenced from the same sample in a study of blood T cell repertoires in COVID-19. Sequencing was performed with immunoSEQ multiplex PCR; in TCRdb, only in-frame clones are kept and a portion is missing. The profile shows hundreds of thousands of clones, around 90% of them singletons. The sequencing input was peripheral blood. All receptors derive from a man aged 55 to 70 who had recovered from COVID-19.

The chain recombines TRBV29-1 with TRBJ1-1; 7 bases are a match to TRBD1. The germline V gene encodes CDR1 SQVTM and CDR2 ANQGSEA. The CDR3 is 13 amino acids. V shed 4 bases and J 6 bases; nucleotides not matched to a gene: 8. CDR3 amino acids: CSVVRGLGSEAFF. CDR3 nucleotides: TGCAGCGTTGTAAGGGGGCTCGGATCTGAAGCTTTCTTT.

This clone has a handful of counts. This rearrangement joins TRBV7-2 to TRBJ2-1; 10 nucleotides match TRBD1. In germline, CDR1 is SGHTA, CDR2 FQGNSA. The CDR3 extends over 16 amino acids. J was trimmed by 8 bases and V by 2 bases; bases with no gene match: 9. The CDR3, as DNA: TGTGCCAGCAGCTTACCAACGGGACAGGGGTCAGATGAGCAGTTCTTC. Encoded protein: CASSLPTGQGSDEQFF.

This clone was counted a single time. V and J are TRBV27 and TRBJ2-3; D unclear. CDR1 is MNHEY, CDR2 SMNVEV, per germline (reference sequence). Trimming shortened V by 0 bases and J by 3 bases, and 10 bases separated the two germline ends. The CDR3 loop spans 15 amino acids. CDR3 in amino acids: CASSLSSARTDTQYF. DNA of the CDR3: TGTGCCAGCAGTTTATCGTCGGCCAGGACAGATACGCAGTATTTT.

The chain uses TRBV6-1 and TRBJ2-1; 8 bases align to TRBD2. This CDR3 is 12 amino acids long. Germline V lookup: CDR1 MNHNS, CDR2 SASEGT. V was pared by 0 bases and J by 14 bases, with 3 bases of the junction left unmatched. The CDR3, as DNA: TGTGCCAGCAGTGAAGCGTCGGGGGGGGAGTTCTTC. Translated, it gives CASSEASGGEFF.

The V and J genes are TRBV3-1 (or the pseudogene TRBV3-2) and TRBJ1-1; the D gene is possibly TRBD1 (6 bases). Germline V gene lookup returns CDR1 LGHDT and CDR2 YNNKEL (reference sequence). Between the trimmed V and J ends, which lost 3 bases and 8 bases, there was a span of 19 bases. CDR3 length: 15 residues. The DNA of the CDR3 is TGTGCCAGCAGCCATTCAGGGGTCCGGAACCGAGAAGCTTTCTTT. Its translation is CASSHSGVRNREAFF.

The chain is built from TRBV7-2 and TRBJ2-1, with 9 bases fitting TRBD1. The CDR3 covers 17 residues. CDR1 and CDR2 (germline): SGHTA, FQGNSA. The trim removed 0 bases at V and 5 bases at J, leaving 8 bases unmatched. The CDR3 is CASSLAYGTGLDNEQFF. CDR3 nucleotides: TGTGCCAGCAGCTTAGCATACGGGACAGGGTTGGACAATGAGCAGTTCTTC. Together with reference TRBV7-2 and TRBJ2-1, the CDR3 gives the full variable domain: GAGVSQSPSNKVTEKGKDVELRCDPISGHTALYWYRQSLGQGLEFLIYFQGNSAPDKSGLPSDRFSAERTGGSVSTLTIQRTQQEDSAVYLCASSLAYGTGLDNEQFFGPGTRLTVL.

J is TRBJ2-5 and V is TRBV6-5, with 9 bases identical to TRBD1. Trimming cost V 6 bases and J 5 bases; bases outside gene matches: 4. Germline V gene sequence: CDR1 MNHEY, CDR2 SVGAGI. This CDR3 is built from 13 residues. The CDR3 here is CASRTGGAETQYF. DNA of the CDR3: TGTGCCAGCAGAACAGGGGGCGCGGAGACCCAGTACTTC.

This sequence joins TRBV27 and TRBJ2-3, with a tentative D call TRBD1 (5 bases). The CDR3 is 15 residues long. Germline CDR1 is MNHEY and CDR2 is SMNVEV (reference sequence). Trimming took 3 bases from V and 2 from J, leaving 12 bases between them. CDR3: CASSFTGVLTDTQYF. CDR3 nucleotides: TGTGCCAGCAGTTTTACAGGTGTCCTCACAGATACGCAGTATTTT.

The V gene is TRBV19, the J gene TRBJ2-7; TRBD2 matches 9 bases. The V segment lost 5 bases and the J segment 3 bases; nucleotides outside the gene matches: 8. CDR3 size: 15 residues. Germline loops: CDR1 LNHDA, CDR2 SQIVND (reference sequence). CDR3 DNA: TGTGCCAGTAGTGGACCGGGACTAGCAGTCTACGAGCAGTACTTC. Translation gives CASSGPGLAVYEQYF.

The CDR3, as DNA: TGTGCCAGCAGCCCCTGGGACAGCATCACAGATACGCAGTATTTT. Translation gives CASSPWDSITDTQYF. The V call is TRBV6-5, the J call TRBJ2-3; the match to TRBD1 covers 7 bases. This CDR3 spans 15 amino acids. The ends lost 6 bases at V and 2 bases at J; junction bases unmatched: 8. CDR1 is MNHEY and CDR2 is SVGAGI in the germline V gene.

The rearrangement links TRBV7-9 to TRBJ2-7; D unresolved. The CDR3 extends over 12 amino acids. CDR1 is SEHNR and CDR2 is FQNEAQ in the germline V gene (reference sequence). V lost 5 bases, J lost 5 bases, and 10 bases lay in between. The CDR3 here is CASSLFEDEQYF. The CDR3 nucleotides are TGTGCCAGCAGCCTATTTGAGGACGAGCAGTACTTC.

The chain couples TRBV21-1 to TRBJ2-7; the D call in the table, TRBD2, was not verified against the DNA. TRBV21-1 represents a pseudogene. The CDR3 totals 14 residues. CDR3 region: CASSKTGKAYEQYF. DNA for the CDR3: TGTGCCAGCAGCAAAACGGGGAAGGCCTACGAGCAGTACTTC.

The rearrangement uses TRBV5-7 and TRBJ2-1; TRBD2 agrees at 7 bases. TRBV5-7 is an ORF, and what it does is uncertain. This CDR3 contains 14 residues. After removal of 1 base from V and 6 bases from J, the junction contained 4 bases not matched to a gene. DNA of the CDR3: TGTGCCAGCAGCTTGCGGGCGGGGGTCAATGAGCAGTTCTTC. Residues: CASSLRAGVNEQFF.

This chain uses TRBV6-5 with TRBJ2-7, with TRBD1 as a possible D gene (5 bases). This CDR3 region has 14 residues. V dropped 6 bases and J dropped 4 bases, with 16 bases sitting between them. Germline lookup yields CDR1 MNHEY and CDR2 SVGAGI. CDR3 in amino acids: CASRETVYRYEQYF. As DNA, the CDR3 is TGTGCCAGCAGGGAGACAGTTTATCGGTACGAGCAGTACTTC.

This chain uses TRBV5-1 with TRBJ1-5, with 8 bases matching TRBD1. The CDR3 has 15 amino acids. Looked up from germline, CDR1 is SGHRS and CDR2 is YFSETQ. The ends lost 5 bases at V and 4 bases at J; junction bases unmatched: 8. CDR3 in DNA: TGCGCCAGCAGACCAGGGACAGGAGCAAATCAGCCCCAGCATTTT. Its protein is CASRPGTGANQPQHF.

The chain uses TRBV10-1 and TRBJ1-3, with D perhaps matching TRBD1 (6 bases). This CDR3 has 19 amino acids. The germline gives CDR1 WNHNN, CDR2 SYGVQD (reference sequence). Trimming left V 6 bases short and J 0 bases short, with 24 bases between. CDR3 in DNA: TGCGCCAGCAGAGAAAAGGTGGTAGGGCAGGGGAGCTCTGGAAACACCATATATTTT. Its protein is CASREKVVGQGSSGNTIYF.

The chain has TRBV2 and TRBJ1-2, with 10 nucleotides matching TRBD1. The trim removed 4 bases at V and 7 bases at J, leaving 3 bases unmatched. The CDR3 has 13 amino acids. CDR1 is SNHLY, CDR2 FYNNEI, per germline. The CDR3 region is CASSGQGALGYTF. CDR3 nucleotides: TGTGCCAGCAGTGGACAGGGGGCGCTTGGCTACACCTTC.